A selection of T cell receptor beta chains follows, all from one sample in a study of T cells in Graves' hyperthyroidism and ophthalmopathy. TCRdb passed the multiplex PCR reads through MiXCR, listing each CDR3 protein once. The data show around 420,000 distinct CDR3 sequences, 12% to 15% seen once. Sequenced: blood. The receptors were gathered from a woman aged 18 to 35 with Graves' hyperthyroidism. CDR3s include the opening cysteine and the closing phenylalanine or tryptophan. A D gene is named only where the DNA matches it firmly. Where a row states a size, it is once, few, many or the class of an expanded clone; other rows omit it.

>TRBD1|13|TRBV7-6|TRBJ2-7|many
TGTGCCAGCAGCCACAGGGGGCCGGACGAGCAGTACTTC
CASSHRGPDEQYF
>-|12|TRBV28|TRBJ1-2|many
TGTGCCACCGATTATACTAAGGAGGGCTACACCTTC
CATDYTKEGYTF
>-|15|TRBV5-1|TRBJ2-7|many
TGCGCCAGCAGCTCCTTGTCGGGACACGTCTACGAGCAGTACTTC
CASSSLSGHVYEQYF
>TRBD2|22|TRBV27|TRBJ2-7|-
TGTGCCAGCAGTTTATACCCCAGGGGGGGTGGACTAGCGGGAGTGACGTCCTACGAGCAGTACTTC
CASSLYPRGGGLAGVTSYEQYF
>-|13|TRBV2|TRBJ1-6|many
TGTGCCAGCAGCCTACAGTATAATTCACCCCTCCACTTT
CASSLQYNSPLHF
>-|14|TRBV20-1|TRBJ2-7|many
TGCAGTGCTAGAGTGAGACTAGGGTTGGACGAGCAGTACTTC
CSARVRLGLDEQYF
>-|16|TRBV9|TRBJ2-6|-
TGTGCCAGCAGCGGTCCCAGGCAAGGTGGGGCCAACGTCCTGACTTTC
CASSGPRQGGANVLTF
>TRBD2|15|TRBV12-3/TRBV12-4|TRBJ2-4|-
TGTGCCAGCAGGGTAGCGGGAGGAAGCAAAAACATTCAGTACTTC
CASRVAGGSKNIQYF
>-|11|TRBV30|TRBJ2-1|many
TGTGCCTGGAGTGTACGAGACCTTCAGTTCTTC
CAWSVRDLQFF
>-|13|TRBV7-3|TRBJ1-1|-
TGTGCCAGCAGCCCCGGGATTAACACTGAAGCTTTCTTT
CASSPGINTEAFF
>-|14|TRBV6-4|TRBJ2-1|-
TGTGCCAGCAGTTACTCGAGAGCCTCTAATGAGCAGTTCTTC
CASSYSRASNEQFF
>TRBD1|15|TRBV12-3/TRBV12-4|TRBJ2-7|many
TGTGCCAGCAGTCCCCGGGACAGGGGGTCCTACGAGCAGTACTTC
CASSPRDRGSYEQYF
>-|13|TRBV5-1|TRBJ2-7|-
TGCGCCAGCAGCTTGTTGGGGGACTACGAGCAGTACTTC
CASSLLGDYEQYF
>TRBD2|16|TRBV27|TRBJ2-5|-
TGTGCCAGCAGTTTACTAGCGGGAGGGCCGGGGGAGACCCAGTACTTC
CASSLLAGGPGETQYF
>TRBD2|19|TRBV19|TRBJ2-1|-
TGTGCCAGTAGTATCTATGGGACTAGCGGGTCGGCTTCCTACAATGAGCAGTTCTTC
CASSIYGTSGSASYNEQFF
>-|14|TRBV3-1|TRBJ1-5|many
TGTGCCAGCAGCCATAGGGGCGTGGATCAGCCCCAGCATTTT
CASSHRGVDQPQHF
>TRBD1|15|TRBV7-9|TRBJ1-4|few
TGTGCCAGCAGCCCAGGACAGGTCCCTAATGAAAAACTGTTTTTT
CASSPGQVPNEKLFF
>-|14|TRBV20-1|TRBJ1-6|many
TGCAGTGCCCTGGAGAGCTCCTATAATTCACCCCTCCACTTT
CSALESSYNSPLHF
>-|13|TRBV28|TRBJ2-7|-
TGTGCCAGCAAGTTTACTAACTCCTACGAGCAGTACTTC
CASKFTNSYEQYF